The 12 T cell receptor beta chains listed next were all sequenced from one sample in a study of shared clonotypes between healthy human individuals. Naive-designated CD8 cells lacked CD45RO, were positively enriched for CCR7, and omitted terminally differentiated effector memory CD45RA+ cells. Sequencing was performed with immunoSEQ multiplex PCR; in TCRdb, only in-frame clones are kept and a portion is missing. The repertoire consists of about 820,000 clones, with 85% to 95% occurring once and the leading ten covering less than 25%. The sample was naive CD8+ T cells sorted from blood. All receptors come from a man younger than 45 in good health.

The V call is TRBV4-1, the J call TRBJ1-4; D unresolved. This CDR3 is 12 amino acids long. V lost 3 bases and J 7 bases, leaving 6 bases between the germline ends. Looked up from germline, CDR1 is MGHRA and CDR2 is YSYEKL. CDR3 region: CASSHAGEKLFF. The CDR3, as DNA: TGCGCCAGCAGCCATGCTGGTGAAAAACTGTTTTTT.

The CDR3 nucleotides read TGTGCCAGCAGTCTTATTAGAGACAATGAGCAGTTCTTC. Translation gives CASSLIRDNEQFF. V usage is TRBV28 and J usage is TRBJ2-1; D gene uncertain. Germline V gene lookup returns CDR1 MDHEN and CDR2 SYDVKM. The CDR3 extends over 13 amino acids. Between the trimmed V and J ends, which lost 5 bases and 5 bases, there was a span of 10 bases. The full variable domain, completed using reference TRBV28 and TRBJ2-1, is DVKVTQSSRYLVKRTGEKVFLECVQDMDHENMFWYRQDPGLGLRLIYFSYDVKMKEKGDIPEGYSVSREKKERFSLILESASTNQTSMYLCASSLIRDNEQFFGPGTRLTVL.

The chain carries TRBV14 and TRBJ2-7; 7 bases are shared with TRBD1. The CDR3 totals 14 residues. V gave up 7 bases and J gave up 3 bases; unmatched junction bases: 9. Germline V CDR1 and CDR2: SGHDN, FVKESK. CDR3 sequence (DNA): TGTGCCAGCACACGGACAGGAGAAAACTACGAGCAGTACTTC. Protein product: CASTRTGENYEQYF.

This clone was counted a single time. CDR3 in amino acids: CSAMGRGESQETQYF. As DNA, the CDR3 is TGCAGCGCCATGGGGAGAGGGGAGAGCCAAGAGACCCAGTACTTC. The genes are TRBV29-1 and TRBJ2-5; D tentatively fits TRBD1 or TRBD2 (5 bases each). The length of the CDR3 is 15 residues. Germline V CDR1 and CDR2: SQVTM, ANQGSEA. Trimming cost V 7 bases and J 1 base, with 19 bases left between them.

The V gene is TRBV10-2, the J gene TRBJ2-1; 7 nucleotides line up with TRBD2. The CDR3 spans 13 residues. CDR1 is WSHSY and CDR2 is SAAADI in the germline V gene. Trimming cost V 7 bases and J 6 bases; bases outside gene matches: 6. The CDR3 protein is CASTGRTSNEQFF. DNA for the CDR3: TGCGCCAGCACCGGGAGGACCTCCAATGAGCAGTTCTTC.

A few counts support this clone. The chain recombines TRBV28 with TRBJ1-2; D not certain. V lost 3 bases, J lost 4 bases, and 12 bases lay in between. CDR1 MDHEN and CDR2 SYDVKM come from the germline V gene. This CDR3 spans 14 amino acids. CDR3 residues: CASSLSPGTYGYTF. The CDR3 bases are TGTGCCAGCAGTTTGTCGCCAGGAACCTATGGCTACACCTTC.

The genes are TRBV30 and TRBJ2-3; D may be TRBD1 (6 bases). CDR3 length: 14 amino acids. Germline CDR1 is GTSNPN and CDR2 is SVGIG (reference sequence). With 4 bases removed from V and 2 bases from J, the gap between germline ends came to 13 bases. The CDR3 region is CAWTVQGPTDTQYF. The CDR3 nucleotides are TGTGCCTGGACCGTCCAGGGGCCCACAGATACGCAGTATTTT.

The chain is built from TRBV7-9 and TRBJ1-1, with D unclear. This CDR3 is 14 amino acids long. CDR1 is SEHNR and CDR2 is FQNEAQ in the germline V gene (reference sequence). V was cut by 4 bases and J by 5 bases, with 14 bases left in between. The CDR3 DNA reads TGTGCCAGCAGCTCCCGGAACTGGGGTACTGAAGCTTTCTTT. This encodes CASSSRNWGTEAFF.

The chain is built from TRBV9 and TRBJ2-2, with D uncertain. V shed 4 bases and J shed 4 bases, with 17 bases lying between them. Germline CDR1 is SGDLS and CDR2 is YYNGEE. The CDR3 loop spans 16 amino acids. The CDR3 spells CASSRPQKSSTGELFF. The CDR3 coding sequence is TGTGCCAGCAGCCGCCCTCAGAAGAGCAGCACCGGGGAGCTGTTTTTT.

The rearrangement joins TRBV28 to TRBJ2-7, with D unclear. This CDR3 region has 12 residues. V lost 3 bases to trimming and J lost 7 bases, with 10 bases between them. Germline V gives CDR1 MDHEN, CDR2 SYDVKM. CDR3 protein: CASSFRLGEQYF. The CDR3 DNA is TGTGCCAGCAGTTTTAGGTTAGGGGAGCAGTACTTC.

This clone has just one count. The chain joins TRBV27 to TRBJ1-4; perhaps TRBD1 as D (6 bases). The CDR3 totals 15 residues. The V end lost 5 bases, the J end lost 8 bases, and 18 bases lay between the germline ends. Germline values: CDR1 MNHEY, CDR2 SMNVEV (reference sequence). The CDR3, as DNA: TGTGCCAGCAGTCTAGGACAGAATCTCCTAGAAAAACTGTTTTTT. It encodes CASSLGQNLLEKLFF.

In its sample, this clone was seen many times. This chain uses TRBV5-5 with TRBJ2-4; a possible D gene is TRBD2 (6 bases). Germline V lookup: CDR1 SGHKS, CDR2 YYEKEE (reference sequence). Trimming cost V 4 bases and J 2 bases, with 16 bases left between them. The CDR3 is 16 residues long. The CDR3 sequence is CASSLPGLESKNIQYF. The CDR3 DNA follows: TGTGCCAGCAGCCTTCCGGGACTGGAATCCAAAAACATTCAGTACTTC.